The 5 T cell receptor beta chains given below trace back to one sample, sequenced in a study of shared clonotypes between healthy human individuals. The protocol was immunoSEQ multiplex PCR, while the TCRdb copy is restricted to in-frame clones and leaves out a portion. This table holds about 670,000 clones, about three quarters found once. The material sequenced was memory CD4+ T cells sorted from blood. Indicated subset: CD45RA-negative fraction. The receptors were sampled from a woman under 40 in good health.

The V call is TRBV13, the J call TRBJ2-7, with D perhaps TRBD1 (6 bases). Germline CDR1 reads PRHDT; CDR2 reads FYEKMQ (reference sequence). Trimming left V 5 bases short and J 2 bases short, with 19 bases between. The CDR3 totals 16 residues. The CDR3 spells CASSRRQVPATYEQYF. Here the CDR3 DNA reads TGTGCCAGCAGCAGGAGACAGGTACCCGCAACCTACGAGCAGTACTTC.

This rearrangement joins TRBV25-1 to TRBJ2-2; 11 positions agree with TRBD2. Germline-derived CDR1 and CDR2 are MGHDK and SYGVNS. V dropped 2 bases and J dropped 3; count of bases not matched to a gene: 2. CDR3 length equals 16 residues. The CDR3 nucleotides are TGTGCCAGCAGTGAACGGACTAGCGGGTACACCGGGGAGCTGTTTTTT. It encodes CASSERTSGYTGELFF.

This clone was counted once. The rearrangement links TRBV15 to TRBJ1-5; D unclear. V was clipped by 8 bases and J by 0 bases, with 20 bases between them. Germline CDR1 and CDR2: LNHNV and YYDKDF (reference sequence). The CDR3 covers 17 residues. The CDR3 spells CATVEKGWVDSNQPQHF. The CDR3 nucleotides read TGTGCCACCGTAGAGAAAGGGTGGGTCGATAGCAATCAGCCCCAGCATTTT.

The rearrangement uses TRBV6-5 and TRBJ2-5; 7 nucleotides line up with TRBD2. The CDR3 is 11 amino acids. V dropped 7 bases and J dropped 4; count of bases not matched to a gene: 0. Germline V CDR1 and CDR2: MNHEY, SVGAGI. CDR3: CASTGGETQYF. CDR3 nucleotide sequence: TGTGCCAGCACGGGAGGAGAGACCCAGTACTTC.

This chain's CDR3 is CASSSRDRNYEQYF. CDR3 in DNA: TGTGCCAGCAGCTCCCGGGACAGAAACTACGAGCAGTACTTC. V gene TRBV7-9 combines with J gene TRBJ2-7; 7 bases are a match to TRBD1. The CDR3 runs 14 residues. From germline, CDR1 is SEHNR and CDR2 FQNEAQ (reference sequence). The J segment lost 3 bases and the V segment lost 4 bases, leaving 6 bases of the junction unmatched.